This record looks at one T cell receptor beta chain sequence and its context. The CDR3 has 14 amino acids. Germline lookup yields CDR1 LGHDT and CDR2 YNNKEL (reference sequence). Between the trimmed V and J ends, which lost 0 bases and 5 bases, there was a span of 10 bases. This record comes from a study of blood T cell repertoires in COVID-19. Background on the study: The cDNA or gDNA used as material had been derived from T cells, B-cell-depleted T cells, or PBMCs.

Generated by immunoSEQ multiplex PCR, the TCRdb table keeps only in-frame clones and is missing some. The data contain some 300,000 clones, 90% of them seen just once; the ten biggest clones take up 3.5% to 5%. The chain carries TRBV3-1 (or the pseudogene TRBV3-2) and TRBJ1-1; D gene uncertain. This receptor was taken from a woman aged 25-40 years who had been exposed to COVID-19. Sequenced sample: PBMCs or T cells enriched from blood (not recorded which). CDR3 bases: TGTGCCAGCAGCCAAGAATCTAGGAGTACTGAAGCTTTCTTT. It codes for CASSQESRSTEAFF.